The 13 T cell receptor beta chains below all came from one sample that was sequenced in a study of T cells after yellow fever vaccination. TCRdb fed the 5' RACE reads into MiXCR, producing one record per CDR3 protein. The sample records a few hundred thousand distinct CDR3 sequences, roughly 20% being singletons. Sequenced material: PBMCs, taken before the yellow fever booster vaccination. These TCRs come from a man aged 18 to 35 who received the YFV17D yellow fever vaccine.

This clonotype has a handful of counts. The chain has TRBV12-3 or TRBV12-4 and TRBJ2-2, with D unresolved. The CDR3 is 11 amino acids. Trimming removed 6 bases from V and 7 bases from J, with 6 bases in between. The CDR3 nucleotides read TGTGCCAGCAGCTGGGTCGGGGAGCTGTTTTTT. Translated: CASSWVGELFF.

There are a few counts of this clonotype. The chain links TRBV10-3 to TRBJ2-7; TRBD1 agrees at 9 bases. The CDR3 runs 14 residues. Germline lookup yields CDR1 ENHRY and CDR2 SYGVKD. J lost 3 bases, V lost 4 bases, and 4 bases had no gene match. CDR3 in DNA: TGTGCCATCAGTGGGACAGGGGATTACTACGAGCAGTACTTC. Amino acid sequence: CAISGTGDYYEQYF.

The V call is TRBV7-2, the J call TRBJ2-3; D is possibly TRBD1 or TRBD2 (5 bases each). CDR3 length equals 13 residues. Trimming left V 5 bases short and J 6 bases short, with 12 bases between. Germline V gives CDR1 SGHTA, CDR2 FQGNSA. The CDR3 nucleotides read TGTGCCAGCAGCAGGGACCGCCTGGATACGCAGTATTTT. Translation: CASSRDRLDTQYF. Using reference TRBV7-2 and TRBJ2-3 for the parts outside the CDR3, the full variable domain is GAGVSQSPSNKVTEKGKDVELRCDPISGHTALYWYRQSLGQGLEFLIYFQGNSAPDKSGLPSDRFSAERTGGSVSTLTIQRTQQEDSAVYLCASSRDRLDTQYFGPGTRLTVL.

This clonotype has only a few counts. The rearrangement uses TRBV6-2 or TRBV6-3 and TRBJ1-1; D unresolved. The germline V gene has CDR1 MNHEY and CDR2 SVGEGT. Between the trimmed V and J ends, which lost 2 bases and 6 bases, there was a span of 16 bases. The CDR3 covers 15 residues. The CDR3 DNA sequence: TGTGCCAGCAGTTACGGTAGAACCTGGCGCGCTGAAGCTTTCTTT. Translated: CASSYGRTWRAEAFF.

Many counts were recorded for this clonotype. The chain is built from TRBV6-5 and TRBJ2-1; no clear D gene. Trimming removed 2 bases from V and 0 bases from J, with 8 bases in between. The CDR3 length is 15 residues. Germline loops: CDR1 MNHEY, CDR2 SVGAGI. The CDR3 protein is CASSYGINSYNEQFF. The CDR3 region has the DNA TGTGCCAGCAGTTACGGGATAAACTCCTACAATGAGCAGTTCTTC.

This clonotype was counted only a few times. The rearrangement uses TRBV6-5 and TRBJ2-3; the match to TRBD2 covers 8 bases. The V gene's germline CDR1 is MNHEY and CDR2 SVGAGI. CDR3 length: 16 residues. V shed 4 bases and J 4 bases; nucleotides not matched to a gene: 10. The DNA for the CDR3 is TGTGCCAGCAGTTGGGCTTCGGGACTAGAGGCAGATACGCAGTATTTT. Its translation: CASSWASGLEADTQYF.

V is TRBV29-1 and J is TRBJ2-1, with D possibly matching TRBD2 (6 bases). The CDR3 loop spans 14 amino acids. From germline, CDR1 is SQVTM and CDR2 ANQGSEA. Trimming took 4 bases from V and 5 from J, leaving 15 bases between them. CDR3 sequence (DNA): TGCAGCGTTGGGGGGGTTTTTGAGGACAATGAGCAGTTCTTC. It translates to CSVGGVFEDNEQFF.

The chain combines TRBV7-8 with TRBJ1-2; no clear D gene. Germline values: CDR1 SGHVS, CDR2 FQNEAQ. The CDR3 spans 12 residues. The V and J ends lost 8 bases and 1 base respectively, with 8 bases between them. The CDR3 loop is CASSSFNYGYTF. In nucleotides, the CDR3 is TGTGCCAGCTCTAGTTTTAACTATGGCTACACCTTC.

This clonotype has only a few counts. The CDR3 DNA sequence: TGTGCCAGCAGCTTAGGAGGCAGGGAAAATACGCAGTATTTT. Encoded protein: CASSLGGRENTQYF. V gene TRBV7-3 combines with J gene TRBJ2-3; D tentatively fits TRBD1 or TRBD2 (5 bases each). The CDR3 runs 14 residues. The V gene lost 2 bases and the J gene lost 7 bases, with 13 bases spanning the gap. CDR1 SGHTA and CDR2 FQGTGA come from the germline V gene.

This chain connects TRBV9 to TRBJ1-1; D not resolved. This CDR3 region has 14 residues. V lost 0 bases and J 4 bases, leaving 10 bases between the germline ends. From germline, CDR1 is SGDLS and CDR2 YYNGEE. CDR3 in DNA: TGTGCCAGCAGCGTAGTCAGCGGGTTCACTGAAGCTTTCTTT. Translation gives CASSVVSGFTEAFF.

This sequence joins TRBV6-2 or TRBV6-3 and TRBJ2-3; D is perhaps TRBD1 or TRBD2 (6 bases each). The V gene's germline CDR1 is MNHEY and CDR2 SVGEGT. The CDR3 sequence is 14 residues long. V was clipped by 6 bases and J by 4 bases, with 14 bases between them. As DNA, the CDR3 is TGTGCCAGCAGAGAGTGGGGGGCCTCAGATACGCAGTATTTT. This translates into CASREWGASDTQYF.

The rearrangement joins TRBV18 to TRBJ2-7, with a possible D match to TRBD2 (6 bases). The V gene lost 2 bases and the J gene lost 7 bases, with 18 bases spanning the gap. The germline V gene encodes CDR1 KGHSH and CDR2 LQKENI. There are 15 residues in the CDR3. The CDR3 here is CASSPATRPGGEQYF. In DNA, the CDR3 is TGTGCCAGCTCACCAGCGACCCGGCCAGGAGGGGAGCAGTACTTC.

The chain is built from TRBV12-3 or TRBV12-4 and TRBJ1-1; D uncertain. Trimming pared 3 bases from V and 11 bases from J, leaving 10 bases between. The CDR3 consists of 11 residues. The CDR3 loop reads CASSLGPRAFF. The CDR3 DNA sequence: TGTGCCAGCAGTTTGGGCCCAAGGGCTTTCTTT.